This T cell receptor (beta chain) was documented in a study of graft-versus-host responses after intestinal transplantation. Looking at the study overall: All recipients were given anti-thymocyte globulin induction, and tacrolimus and steroids were then administered for approximately 3 years. Study-wide results and limits: Present in recipient marrow, GvH clones included some that appeared first in ileum or blood. Allograft graft-versus-host to host-versus-graft clonal ratios ran high in patients with graft-donor T cell macrochimerism.

Trimming pared 6 bases from V and 1 base from J, leaving 15 bases between. The CDR3 consists of 15 residues. Germline V gene lookup returns CDR1 SEHNR and CDR2 FQNEAQ (reference sequence). The protocol was immunoSEQ multiplex PCR, while the TCRdb copy is restricted to in-frame clones and leaves out a portion. The sample has more than 20,000 clones; 89% are singletons. Regarding this clone: Its antigen is unidentified.

This sample comprised PBMCs, obtained around 65 days after intestinal transplantation. The rearrangement uses TRBV7-9 and TRBJ1-1; D is unclear. This sequence originates from a human patient who received an intestinal transplant, so some T cells may come from the graft donor. Written as DNA, the CDR3 is TGTGCCAGCAGTCCAAGGCAAGTTAAGAACACTGAAGCTTTCTTT. It specifies CASSPRQVKNTEAFF.